These 7 T cell receptor beta chains came from one sample sequenced in a study of lymphopenia after photon versus proton radiotherapy. Sequencing used immunoSEQ multiplex PCR; TCRdb keeps in-frame clones, though not all of them. Of about 40,000 clones listed, 70% to 90% are singletons. The input for sequencing was peripheral blood, taken from a patient treated with proton-based radiotherapy. These receptor sequences come from a woman aged 70-85 years with pancreatic cancer. Some clones in this sample may be carry-over from other donors' samples.

This chain joins TRBV19 and TRBJ1-5; 8 nucleotides match TRBD1. CDR1 is LNHDA and CDR2 is SQIVND in the germline V gene (reference sequence). The junction had 8 bases not matched to a gene; V was cut back by 6 bases and J by 4 bases. The CDR3 spans 15 residues. DNA for the CDR3: TGTGCCAGTAGCCGCGGACAGGGACGGAATCAGCCCCAGCATTTT. As protein: CASSRGQGRNQPQHF.

DNA for the CDR3: TGTGCCAGCAGCGGCGGACTAGCGGGATGGGACGAGCAGTACTTC. Residues: CASSGGLAGWDEQYF. The chain is built from TRBV9 and TRBJ2-7; 12 nucleotides align to TRBD2. J lost 5 bases, V lost 3 bases, and 6 bases had no gene match. CDR3 size: 15 residues. Per the germline V gene, CDR1 is SGDLS and CDR2 is YYNGEE.

The chain joins TRBV11-1 to TRBJ2-3; D gene ambiguous. V lost 3 bases to trimming and J lost 1 base, with 5 bases between them. The CDR3 totals 13 residues. The germline gives CDR1 SGHAT, CDR2 FQDESV (reference sequence). The CDR3 spells CASSLVRTDTQYF. In DNA, the CDR3 is TGTGCCAGCAGCTTGGTACGCACAGATACGCAGTATTTT.

This clone was observed a single time. V and J are TRBV11-3 and TRBJ2-7; D call uncertain. CDR1 is SGHNT and CDR2 is YENEEA in the germline V gene. CDR3 size: 11 residues. The ends were cut back, 0 bases at V and 3 bases at J, with 0 bases in the middle. Here the CDR3 reads CASSLDYEQYF. In DNA form, the CDR3 reads TGTGCCAGCAGCTTAGACTACGAGCAGTACTTC.

The V call is TRBV10-3, the J call TRBJ2-2, with 10 bases matching TRBD1. The V gene's germline CDR1 is ENHRY and CDR2 SYGVKD. V trimming: 4 bases; J trimming: 4 bases; junction bases outside the gene matches: 6. This CDR3 has 16 residues. CDR3 sequence reads: CAISARTGGGTGELFF. The DNA for the CDR3 is TGTGCCATCAGTGCCCGGACAGGGGGAGGCACCGGGGAGCTGTTTTTT.

The chain couples TRBV7-9 to TRBJ2-1, with 7 bases lining up with TRBD1. Germline assignment: CDR1 SEHNR and CDR2 FQNEAQ (reference sequence). The CDR3 loop spans 14 amino acids. V lost 5 bases and J lost 12; bases outside the gene matches: 13. The CDR3 nucleotides are TGTGCCAGCAGCCGGGACAGCCCAAGATTCCCGCAGTTCTTC. It yields the protein CASSRDSPRFPQFF.

The V call is TRBV2, the J call TRBJ2-7; TRBD1 might be the D (6 bases). Germline V lookup: CDR1 SNHLY, CDR2 FYNNEI. This CDR3 comprises 14 residues. V shed 4 bases and J shed 4 bases, with 14 bases lying between them. In nucleotides, the CDR3 is TGTGCCAGCAGTGCGTTGGACAGAAATTACGAGCAGTACTTC. It encodes CASSALDRNYEQYF.